The source of this T cell receptor beta chain is a study of shared clonotypes between healthy human individuals (dated by TCRdb to the early 2020s). Background for the entire study: The cohort included three men and a couple of women between 18 and 49 years of age. Per donor, three plates each were used for CD4 naive and CD4 memory, two for CD8 naive, and one for CD8 memory. Blood TCR repertoires of roughly 5 healthy adults were deeply sequenced to estimate repertoire size and the extent of clonotype sharing between individuals. Each donor's leukapheresis produced roughly between roughly 0.85 and 10 billion PBMCs. Libraries were prepared and TCR repertoires were sequenced by different laboratories using diverse techniques, in order to increase sequencing depth and limit assay-specific biases. Results the study describes overall, beyond this receptor: Sampling was limited to blood, and TCR repertoires in tissue likely differ from TCR repertoires in blood. Clonotypes shared by all four sorted-subset donors showed higher generation probabilities than non-shared clonotypes. The genetic and exposure-history diversity represented was limited by the small number of donors. Incomplete sequencing was indicated by rarefaction of sorted-subset datasets, despite the large sequencing depth. Pairwise subsampling indicated that sequencing depth was expected to affect the degree of clonotype sharing among donors. Estimated clonotype richness was generally larger for naive than for memory subsets. Across four donors, about 5% of naive CD4, 3% to 3.5% of naive CD8, around 2.5% of memory CD4, and 0.4% of memory CD8 clonotypes were shared.

CD8 naive samples consisted of CD45RO-negative cells that were positively selected for CCR7, yielding a CD45RA+CCR7+ population without TemRA cells. The donors were healthy, HIV-negative adults with no recently reported acute infections or vaccinations. Only Caucasian adults living in Nashville, Tennessee, USA were represented among the donors. Blood was obtained by leukapheresis, after which PBMCs were separated by Ficoll-Histopaque density gradient centrifugation and cryopreserved in liquid nitrogen vapor phase. Purity and quantity of every magnetically sorted T cell population were checked by analytical flow cytometry. From each sorted fraction, genomic DNA was isolated and quantified by UV absorbance on a Nanodrop 2000c. Using the deep immunoSEQ assay, TCR CDR3 regions were amplified from genomic DNA by multiplex PCR. Extracted genomic DNA from each cell subset was spread evenly across all wells of several immunoSEQ 96-well plates, with each plate serving as a replicate. For sorted subsets, about 220 ng of genomic DNA, equivalent to 30,000 or so T cell genomes, went into each replicate PCR. Purified libraries were quantified with a Qubit 3.0 fluorometer, sized on a Bioanalyzer 2100, and re-quantified with the KAPA Library Quantification kit. Every immunoSEQ 96-well plate was sequenced on a separate single-read 150-cycle Illumina NextSeq 550 flow cell. Concerning the study's data processing: Because the immunoSEQ output included only junctional sequences and no quality scores, the filtering could not be the same as the filtering used for full-length reads. To assign V/J genes and CDR3, sequences were annotated using PyIR, a Python wrapper for IgBLAST v1.9, with IMGT germline references. Reads were filtered out if the reads had weak V/J assignments (E-value above 1e-6), no CDR3, stop codons, out-of-frame junctions, or ambiguous translated residues. V3J clonotypes were defined as sequences sharing the same inferred V gene, J gene, and CDR3 amino acid sequence. Percentage overlap between repertoires was computed as shared unique clonotypes divided by the size of the smaller repertoire. Three approaches were used to assess repertoire richness: RTK rarefaction, the Chao1 estimator, and Recon v2.1 estimates of unobserved clonotypes. Generation probabilities for all TCRbeta clonotypes obtained by the gDNA method from a handful of donors were computed using OLGA. The source is immuneACCESS, and TCRdb retained only in-frame sequences with V and J called. Part of the clones is not carried over; for the studies checked, unresolved V genes explain less than half of this, and the remainder is unexplained. V and J calls and clone size follow that table, whereas D and trimming were derived from the DNA. The sample profile shows about 600,000 clones; around 95% of them were found once. The top ten hold about 0.11% of the sample.

The germline V gene encodes CDR1 MDHEN and CDR2 SYDVKM. The CDR3 runs 14 amino acids, cysteine and phenylalanine included. Solely the CDR3 DNA is kept, with 42 bases framed from the first base. V is reduced by 7 bases and J by 0 bases, leaving a spacing of 10 bases between them. Notes on this clone: Its antigen is currently not known. The sample holds no much larger clone one base away, and base qualities are not on file.

The specimen sequenced was naive CD8+ T cells sorted from blood. In the paper's terms, the cell subset or site label means: CD45RA+CCR7+. The sequence links TRBV28 to TRBJ1-5, with no D gene named confidently. The sequence was collected from a woman in her twenties or thirties in good health. The nucleotides are TGTGCCAGCACAAGCGCTTATAGCAATCAGCCCCAGCATTTT. Its translation reads: CASTSAYSNQPQHF.